This T cell receptor beta chain was sequenced in a study of cytomegalovirus exposure and HLA in healthy donors. The primer mix had 60 Vbeta and 13 Jbeta primers. The assay was immunoSEQ multiplex PCR, and TCRdb's table has in-frame clones only and misses some. This table has about 150,000 clones, around 72% appearing once. This CDR3 is 17 amino acids long. In germline, CDR1 is MNHEY, CDR2 SMNVEV (reference sequence). The V end lost 5 bases, the J end lost 4 bases, and 24 bases lay between the germline ends. The chain carries TRBV27 and TRBJ2-7; TRBD2 is a possible D gene (6 bases). Sequenced: PBMCs. This sequence was found in a man between 40 and 49 years old in good health and CMV-seronegative. The CDR3 is CASSVLRRAEIPYEQYF. The CDR3 bases are TGTGCCAGCAGTGTGCTCCGGAGGGCCGAAATACCTTACGAGCAGTACTTC.